Listed below are T cell receptor beta chains from one sample, sequenced in a study of shared clonotypes between healthy human individuals. Assay used: immunoSEQ multiplex PCR; TCRdb lists only in-frame clones, some missing. The table includes 2,500,000 or so clones, approximately 92% detected once. The source material was naive CD4+ T cells sorted from blood. The receptors shown here come from a man in his late teens or twenties in good health. Each CDR3 is given with its conserved first and last residue. The D gene is left open where the match is weak. Rows give clone size only sometimes, using once, few, many, or a class for an expanded clone.

V gene	CDR3 length	clone size	D gene	J gene	CDR3 DNA	CDR3 protein
TRBV30	17	.	.	TRBJ2-2	TGTGCCTGGAGTGCACCGAGGAGGGGGAGGGGCACCGGGGAGCTGTTTTTT	CAWSAPRRGRGTGELFF
TRBV5-4	16	.	TRBD2	TRBJ2-2	TGTGCCAGCAGCTTGGGACTAGCGGGAGAGCCCGGGGAGCTGTTTTTT	CASSLGLAGEPGELFF
TRBV7-2	12	.	TRBD2	TRBJ2-7	TGTGCCAGCGGGGAGGGAACCTACGAGCAGTACTTC	CASGEGTYEQYF
TRBV7-9	15	.	.	TRBJ2-5	TGTGCCAGCAGCGCCGAACTAGTTTGGGAAGAGACCCAGTACTTC	CASSAELVWEETQYF
TRBV28	18	.	.	TRBJ2-2	TGTGCCAGCAGTTCCGGGGGAGTCGGGACCGGGAGTGGCGGGGAGCTGTTTTTT	CASSSGGVGTGSGGELFF
TRBV19	14	few	TRBD1	TRBJ1-2	TGTGCCAGTAGTATATTGGACAGGAGATATGGCTACACCTTC	CASSILDRRYGYTF
TRBV6-6	14	.	.	TRBJ1-2	TGTGCCAGCAGTTACCAAACAGGAGATGGGGGCTACACCTTC	CASSYQTGDGGYTF
TRBV10-3	14	.	.	TRBJ1-4	TGTGCCATCAGTGGGCAGGGACTAAATGAAAAACTGTTTTTT	CAISGQGLNEKLFF
TRBV5-1	15	.	TRBD1	TRBJ1-4	TGCGCCAGCAGACAGGGGGATGCAACTAATGAAAAACTGTTTTTT	CASRQGDATNEKLFF
TRBV7-2	14	.	.	TRBJ1-3	TGTGCCAGCAGCCGGGGGAGTTCTGGAAACACCATATATTTT	CASSRGSSGNTIYF
TRBV5-6	14	.	.	TRBJ2-5	TGTGCCAGCAGCTTGTTCCGGGCGAGCGAGACCCAGTACTTC	CASSLFRASETQYF
TRBV5-1	17	.	.	TRBJ1-4	TGCGCCAGCAGCGCCAGGATTCTTGAAGCAACTAATGAAAAACTGTTTTTT	CASSARILEATNEKLFF
TRBV23-1	17	.	.	TRBJ1-3	TGCGCCAGCAGTCAATCGTCCAAAGATGTTGGGGGGGACACCATATATTTT	CASSQSSKDVGGDTIYF
TRBV10-1	15	.	.	TRBJ1-1	TGCGCCAGCAGTTCTGGACAGCTCATGAACACTGAAGCTTTCTTT	CASSSGQLMNTEAFF
TRBV5-4	15	.	TRBD1	TRBJ2-1	TGTGCCAGCAGCCGCGAGGACAGGGCCTACAATGAGCAGTTCTTC	CASSREDRAYNEQFF
TRBV18	14	.	.	TRBJ1-1	TGTGCCAGCTCACCACCGGTCGGAAACACTGAAGCTTTCTTT	CASSPPVGNTEAFF
TRBV7-2	12	once	.	TRBJ1-5	TGTGCCAGCAGCTTAGGGGGAAGAGCCCAGCATTTT	CASSLGGRAQHF
TRBV30	14	.	TRBD2	TRBJ2-3	TGTGCCCGAGGGAGGGAGGGAAGCACAGATACGCAGTATTTT	CARGREGSTDTQYF
TRBV29-1	14	.	.	TRBJ2-3	TGCAGCGTTGAGGCCGACACTTCCACAGATACGCAGTATTTT	CSVEADTSTDTQYF
TRBV30	12	.	TRBD1	TRBJ2-5	TGTGCCTGGGGGACAGGGGGGGAGACCCAGTACTTC	CAWGTGGETQYF
TRBV6-5	15	once	TRBD1	TRBJ2-1	TGTGCCAGCAGTCCGGACAGGGGGAATCACAATGAGCAGTTCTTC	CASSPDRGNHNEQFF
TRBV29-1	15	.	TRBD2	TRBJ2-4	TGCAGCGTTACGGGACTAGCGGGACCAGGGGGCATTCAGTACTTC	CSVTGLAGPGGIQYF
TRBV28	15	.	.	TRBJ1-3	TGTGCCAGCAGTTTAAGATCGACCTCTGGAAACACCATATATTTT	CASSLRSTSGNTIYF
TRBV4-1	13	.	.	TRBJ1-2	TGCGCCAGCAGCCAGGCAAGCAGCCGGGGCTACACCTTC	CASSQASSRGYTF
TRBV2	14	.	.	TRBJ2-5	TGTGCCAGCACAAACCGGGTCCGAGGGGAGACCCAGTACTTC	CASTNRVRGETQYF
TRBV7-2	12	.	.	TRBJ2-7	TGTGCCAGCAGCTCCTCGGTCTACGAGCAGTACTTC	CASSSSVYEQYF
TRBV5-1	14	.	.	TRBJ2-1	TGCGCCAGCAGCCCGGCCCGTCGACCCACACGACGGTTCTTC	CASSPARRPTRRFF
TRBV9	15	.	.	TRBJ2-2	TGTGCCAGCAGCGTACGGAGCCGGGACACCGGGGAGCTGTTTTTT	CASSVRSRDTGELFF
TRBV11-2	14	.	.	TRBJ2-2	TGTGCCAGCAGCTCCGTCGCCCACACCGGGGAGCTGTTTTTT	CASSSVAHTGELFF
TRBV7-2	16	.	.	TRBJ2-4	TGTGCCAGCAGCTTAGATAGCGGTAGTGGGCAAAACATTCAGTACTTC	CASSLDSGSGQNIQYF
TRBV7-2	13	.	.	TRBJ1-2	TGTGCCAGCAGCCCCACAGGGCTTCGGGGCTACACCTTC	CASSPTGLRGYTF
TRBV9	17	.	TRBD2	TRBJ2-3	TGTGCCAGCAGCACGAGTAGCGGGAGCGTGGGCACAGATACGCAGTATTTT	CASSTSSGSVGTDTQYF
TRBV27	14	once	TRBD1	TRBJ2-7	TGTGCCAGCAGGCGGGACAGGGGGAGCTACGAGCAGTACTTC	CASRRDRGSYEQYF
TRBV7-9	17	.	.	TRBJ1-2	TGTGCCAGCAGCTTGGGCCTAGCAGGAGCCAATAACTATGGCTACACCTTC	CASSLGLAGANNYGYTF
TRBV7-2	15	.	.	TRBJ1-3	TGTGCCAGCAGCTTAGGGTTGAACCCTGGAAACACCATATATTTT	CASSLGLNPGNTIYF
TRBV6-5	15	.	.	TRBJ2-5	TGTGCCAGCAGTTTGTACTCCGCGGGGCAGGAGACCCAGTACTTC	CASSLYSAGQETQYF
TRBV19	18	.	TRBD1	TRBJ1-4	TGTGCCAGTAGTATAGACCGGGACAGGGGGATTCCGAATGAAAAACTGTTTTTT	CASSIDRDRGIPNEKLFF
TRBV5-1	16	.	TRBD2	TRBJ2-1	TGCGCCAGCAGCTTGGGGCTAGCGGGGGGTTACAATGAGCAGTTCTTC	CASSLGLAGGYNEQFF
TRBV6-1	14	.	TRBD2	TRBJ2-1	TGTGCCGGAGGGACTAGCGGAGGGGTGAATGAGCAGTTCTTC	CAGGTSGGVNEQFF
TRBV29-1	14	.	.	TRBJ1-3	TGCAGCGTTGAGGGCCGGAACTCTGGAAACACCATATATTTT	CSVEGRNSGNTIYF
TRBV5-4	14	few	.	TRBJ1-6	TGTGCCAGCAGCTGGGACATACTAAATTCACCCCTCCACTTT	CASSWDILNSPLHF
TRBV5-6	15	.	TRBD2	TRBJ2-7	TGTGCCAGCAGCCACCAAGGACTAGCGGGGCACGAGCAGTACTTC	CASSHQGLAGHEQYF
TRBV6-1	14	.	TRBD1	TRBJ1-2	TGTGCCAGCAGAAACAGGGGAAGTAACTATGGCTACACCTTC	CASRNRGSNYGYTF
TRBV7-9	11	few	.	TRBJ1-2	TGTGCCAGCAGCTTGAACTATGGCTACACCTTC	CASSLNYGYTF
TRBV4-1	16	once	.	TRBJ1-6	TGCGCCAGCAGCCAAGAGGTGAGCTCCTATAATTCACCCCTCCACTTT	CASSQEVSSYNSPLHF